Detailed here is one TCR beta chain. One junction end does not reproduce the germline sequence, and a read error may be involved. Time point reported: pre-sensitization, week 0. The treatment: therapeutic diphenylcyclopropenone sensitization with weekly scalp DPC. It was from unfractionated whole blood that total RNA was extracted. Germline V gene sequence: CDR1 MNHEY, CDR2 SVGAGI. The CDR3 totals 11 residues. TCRdb re-analysed the RACE reads in MiXCR, keeping a single row per CDR3 protein. The sample consists of 30,000 to 40,000 distinct CDR3 sequences, around 10% of them appearing once. This specimen belongs to a study of human T cells and chemical hapten exposure.

The specimen was whole blood, collected in connection with sensitization to the hapten diphenylcyclopropenone (DPC). This TCR was recovered from a woman aged 40 to 49 with alopecia areata. Some clones in this sample may be carry-over from other donors' samples. V is TRBV6-5 and J is TRBJ1-2; TRBD1 is a possible D gene (5 bases). The CDR3 here is CACRDNYGYTF. CDR3 coding DNA: TGTGCCTGCAGGGATAACTATGGCTACACCTTC.